The TCR beta chain described here comes from a study of blood T cell repertoires in COVID-19. Background on the study: Samples of COVID-19 (acute and convalescent) were obtained from the United States, Italy and Spain. The cDNA or gDNA used as material had been derived from T cells, B-cell-depleted T cells, or PBMCs.

Only in-frame clones appear in the TCRdb table, and some are missing; sequencing was by immunoSEQ multiplex PCR. The table shows roughly 250,000 clones, with 85% to 90% occurring only once. The recovered donors of Cohort 3 showed two negative PCRs, clearance, or symptom resolution. The CDR3 sequence is 16 residues long. Germline V gene data show CDR1 as SGHTA and CDR2 as FQGNSA. Trimming stripped 3 bases from V and 0 bases from J, with 12 bases between. This receptor was obtained from a woman under 30 who had recovered from COVID-19. This rearrangement joins TRBV7-2 to TRBJ1-3; possible D gene TRBD1, 5 bases. Sequencing was done on a sample of PBMCs or T cells enriched from blood (not recorded which). The CDR3 DNA reads TGTGCCAGCAGCTTCGACAGACTCGACTCTGGAAACACCATATATTTT. Protein sequence: CASSFDRLDSGNTIYF.